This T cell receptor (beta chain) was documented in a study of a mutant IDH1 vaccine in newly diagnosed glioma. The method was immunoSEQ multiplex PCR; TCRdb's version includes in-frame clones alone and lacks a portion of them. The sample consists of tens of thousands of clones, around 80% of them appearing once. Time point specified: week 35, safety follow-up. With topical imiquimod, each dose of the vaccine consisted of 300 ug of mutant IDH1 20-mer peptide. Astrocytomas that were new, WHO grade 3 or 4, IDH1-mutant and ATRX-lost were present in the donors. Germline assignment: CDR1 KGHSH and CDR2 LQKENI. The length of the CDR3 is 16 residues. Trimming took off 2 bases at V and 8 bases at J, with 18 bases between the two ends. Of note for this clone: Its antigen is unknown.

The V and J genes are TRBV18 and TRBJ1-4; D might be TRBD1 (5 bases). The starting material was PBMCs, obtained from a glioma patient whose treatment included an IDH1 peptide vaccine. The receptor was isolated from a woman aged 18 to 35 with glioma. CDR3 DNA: TGTGCCAGCTCACCAATTTGGGGCCAGAAGGGGGAAAAACTGTTTTTT. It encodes CASSPIWGQKGEKLFF.